What follows are 19 T cell receptor beta chains derived from one specimen sequenced in a study of OX40 agonist ivuxolimab in advanced cancers. Method: immunoSEQ multiplex PCR; TCRdb's copy keeps in-frame clones and lacks some. In the table there are just under 65,000 clones, 65% to 85% of which are singletons. Sequencing used CD4+ or CD8+ T cells sorted from blood, obtained in a trial of the OX40 agonist ivuxolimab. The receptors stem from an adult with an advanced solid tumor such as melanoma, head and neck, liver or kidney cancer.

This sequence joins TRBV19 and TRBJ1-2; D is undetermined. Germline values: CDR1 LNHDA, CDR2 SQIVND (reference sequence). The CDR3 consists of 13 residues. V dropped 3 bases and J dropped 5 bases, with 10 bases sitting between them. DNA of the CDR3: TGTGCCAGTAGTATTACAGAAACTTATGGCTACACCTTC. The encoded protein is CASSITETYGYTF.

This clone turned up a few times. V usage is TRBV13 and J usage is TRBJ1-3; 10 bases match TRBD1. V was clipped by 1 base and J by 5 bases; unmatched bases: 8. The CDR3 consists of 17 residues. Germline V gene sequence: CDR1 PRHDT, CDR2 FYEKMQ (reference sequence). CDR3 nucleotide sequence: TGTGCCAGCAGCTTAGCGTTGGGACAGGGGACAAGAAACACCATATATTTT. As protein: CASSLALGQGTRNTIYF.

V gene TRBV19 combines with J gene TRBJ1-2, with D hard to call. V lost 2 bases and J 2 bases, leaving 21 bases between the germline ends. The CDR3 covers 18 residues. The germline V gene encodes CDR1 LNHDA and CDR2 SQIVND (reference sequence). The CDR3 loop reads CASSITHTKATANYGYTF. Written as DNA, the CDR3 is TGTGCCAGTAGTATAACTCATACCAAGGCCACCGCCAACTATGGCTACACCTTC.

This clone occurred a few times. V gene TRBV19 combines with J gene TRBJ1-1, with 7 bases lining up with TRBD1. Germline CDR1 reads LNHDA; CDR2 reads SQIVND (reference sequence). V lost 3 bases, J lost 3 bases, and 4 bases stayed unmatched. The CDR3 runs to 14 residues. The CDR3 DNA follows: TGTGCCAGTAGTATTCAAGGGGGCGACACTGAAGCTTTCTTT. Translation gives CASSIQGGDTEAFF.

This clone was detected only a few times. The rearrangement joins TRBV7-9 to TRBJ2-3, with a possible D match to TRBD2 (5 bases). The CDR3 has 15 amino acids. The germline gives CDR1 SEHNR, CDR2 FQNEAQ (reference sequence). With 3 bases removed from V and 1 base from J, the gap between germline ends came to 11 bases. This chain's CDR3 is CASSFLASGTDTQYF. The CDR3 nucleotides are TGTGCCAGCAGCTTCTTAGCGTCTGGCACAGATACGCAGTATTTT. The full variable domain, its missing parts supplied by reference TRBV7-9 and TRBJ2-3, is DTGVSQNPRHKITKRGQNVTFRCDPISEHNRLYWYRQTLGQGPEFLTYFQNEAQLEKSRLLSDRFSAERPKGSFSTLEIQRTEQGDSAMYLCASSFLASGTDTQYFGPGTRLTVL.

This chain uses TRBV6-6 with TRBJ1-6; D ambiguous. Trimming took 6 bases from V and 7 from J, leaving 13 bases between them. Germline CDR1 is MNHNY and CDR2 is SVGAGI (reference sequence). CDR3 length equals 14 residues. As DNA, the CDR3 is TGTGCCAGCAGACCTGGACGGCGCAATTCACCCCTCCACTTT. It is translated as CASRPGRRNSPLHF.

The genes are TRBV7-7 and TRBJ2-5, with 15 bases matching TRBD2. V shed 5 bases and J 5 bases; nucleotides not matched to a gene: 6. The CDR3 loop spans 16 amino acids. CDR1 and CDR2 from the germline V gene are SSHAT and FNYEAQ (reference sequence). The CDR3 here is CASSPWTSGGAETQYF. CDR3 coding DNA: TGTGCCAGCAGCCCGTGGACTAGCGGGGGGGCGGAGACCCAGTACTTC.

The gene calls are TRBV6-1 and TRBJ1-6; D perhaps matches TRBD1 (5 bases). From germline, CDR1 is MNHNS and CDR2 SASEGT. CDR3 length equals 15 residues. The V end lost 5 bases, the J end lost 3 bases, and 11 bases lay between the germline ends. Here the CDR3 reads CASSHDSNYNSPLHF. DNA for the CDR3: TGTGCCAGCAGTCACGACAGCAACTATAATTCACCCCTCCACTTT.

The chain is built from TRBV6-1 and TRBJ1-4; TRBD1 is a possible D gene (5 bases). The ends were cut back, 1 base at V and 8 bases at J, with 11 bases in the middle. Per germline, CDR1 MNHNS and CDR2 SASEGT. CDR3 length: 14 amino acids. As DNA, the CDR3 is TGTGCCAGCAGTGAAGTCAGGGTCCGGGAAAAACTGTTTTTT. Translated: CASSEVRVREKLFF.

This chain joins TRBV10-3 and TRBJ1-3; D not resolved. The V end was cut by 4 bases, the J end by 0 bases, with 13 bases between. CDR3 length: 16 residues. CDR1 ENHRY and CDR2 SYGVKD come from the germline V gene. CDR3 DNA sequence: TGTGCCATCAGTGGTTTTGGCACAGCCTCTGGAAACACCATATATTTT. Amino acid sequence: CAISGFGTASGNTIYF.

V is TRBV19 and J is TRBJ1-4; the match to TRBD1 covers 9 bases. Trimming at V came to 10 bases and at J to 0 bases, leaving 6 bases not matched to a gene. This CDR3 has 15 amino acids. CDR1 is LNHDA and CDR2 is SQIVND in the germline V gene (reference sequence). The DNA for the CDR3 is TGTGCCACGGACAGGGGCGATGCAACTAATGAAAAACTGTTTTTT. Protein sequence: CATDRGDATNEKLFF.

In DNA, the CDR3 is TGCGCCAGCAGCGTGGGACAGGGAATCGACTATGGCTACACCTTC. Translation gives CASSVGQGIDYGYTF. The chain combines TRBV5-1 with TRBJ1-2; 9 bases fit TRBD1. Trimming removed 4 bases from V and 3 bases from J; junction bases left unmatched: 7. CDR3 length: 15 residues. Per germline, CDR1 SGHRS and CDR2 YFSETQ.

The rearrangement links TRBV5-1 to TRBJ1-1; 7 nucleotides agree with TRBD1. Germline CDR1 reads SGHRS; CDR2 reads YFSETQ. The CDR3 covers 15 residues. With 4 bases clipped from V and 3 bases from J, the junction kept 9 bases outside the gene matches. CDR3 sequence reads: CASSIRQGGDTEAFF. Written as DNA, the CDR3 is TGCGCCAGCAGCATTCGACAGGGAGGCGACACTGAAGCTTTCTTT.

The rearrangement joins TRBV7-2 to TRBJ2-5; TRBD2 matches 7 bases. V shed 6 bases, J shed 5 bases, and the junction held 6 bases outside the gene matches. Germline CDR1 is SGHTA and CDR2 is FQGNSA. The CDR3 is 13 amino acids. The CDR3 protein is CASSRLASETQYF. For the CDR3, the DNA is TGTGCCAGCAGTAGACTAGCCTCGGAGACCCAGTACTTC.

The rearrangement uses TRBV20-1 and TRBJ1-2; D remains unclear. This CDR3 has 11 amino acids. The germline CDR1 and CDR2 sequences are DFQATT and SNEGSKA (reference sequence). V was shortened by 3 bases and J by 4 bases, with 6 bases between the two germline ends. DNA of the CDR3: TGCAGTGCTAGTAGTCCCTATGGCTACACCTTC. This translates into CSASSPYGYTF.

V is TRBV6-1 and J is TRBJ2-7, with D unresolved. CDR3 length: 16 residues. The germline V gene has CDR1 MNHNS and CDR2 SASEGT. V was pared by 2 bases and J by 1 base, with 15 bases between. The CDR3 sequence: CASSESGWVQSYEQYF. In DNA form, the CDR3 reads TGTGCCAGCAGTGAATCCGGGTGGGTGCAATCCTACGAGCAGTACTTC.

V usage is TRBV6-6 and J usage is TRBJ1-1; D is perhaps TRBD1 (5 bases). The CDR3 contains 13 residues. Trimming shortened V by 7 bases and J by 4 bases, and 13 bases separated the two germline ends. The V gene's germline CDR1 is MNHNY and CDR2 SVGAGI (reference sequence). CDR3 in amino acids: CASNRDLGTEAFF. CDR3 DNA: TGTGCCAGCAACCGGGACCTGGGCACTGAAGCTTTCTTT.

V is TRBV5-1 and J is TRBJ2-7; D unresolved. The CDR3 is made up of 13 amino acids. CDR1 is SGHRS, CDR2 YFSETQ, per germline. Trimming removed 5 bases from V and 2 bases from J, with 11 bases in between. The CDR3 region has the DNA TGCGCCAGCAGTCCTCCTCAGGCCTACGAGCAGTACTTC. Translating it yields CASSPPQAYEQYF.

V gene TRBV6-5 combines with J gene TRBJ2-1, with D tentatively TRBD2 (6 bases). The CDR3 extends over 15 amino acids. V lost 2 bases, J lost 2 bases, and 10 bases lay in between. The V gene's germline CDR1 is MNHEY and CDR2 SVGAGI. CDR3 sequence (DNA): TGTGCCAGCAGTTACGTGGGGGGAACCTACAATGAGCAGTTCTTC. Encoded protein: CASSYVGGTYNEQFF.